This T cell receptor (beta chain) was identified in a study of cytomegalovirus exposure and HLA in healthy donors. Study conclusions and caveats: Sequence variants that were highly shared formed a cluster that was likely a sequencing artifact. TCR beta chains associated with HLA were, in a later analysis, more clonally expanded than equally common others. Most subjects had HLA-A and HLA-B alleles reportedly predicted accurately by TCR beta sequences. In a later analysis, the majority of CMV-associated beta chains seemingly showed HLA restriction.

This clone was detected only a few times. Its antigen is not known. The PCR used 60 Vbeta and 13 Jbeta primers. The method was immunoSEQ multiplex PCR; TCRdb's version includes in-frame clones alone and lacks a portion of them. The sample has 60,000 or so clones, about 67% seen once. Trimming removed 6 bases at V and 4 bases at J, with 15 bases between. CDR3 size: 15 residues. Germline CDR1 ENHRY, CDR2 SYGVKD. The rearrangement joins TRBV10-3 to TRBJ1-4, with a possible D match to TRBD1 (6 bases). The TCR comes from a man in his forties or fifties in good health and CMV-seropositive. The specimen sequenced was PBMCs. The CDR3 DNA follows: TGTGCCATCAGGTCGGGGGGCAGCTTTAATGAAAAACTGTTTTTT. Translating it yields CAIRSGGSFNEKLFF.